The rows below give T cell receptor beta chains drawn from one sample of a study of shared clonotypes between healthy human individuals. The repertoire was sequenced with immunoSEQ multiplex PCR; TCRdb's copy has only in-frame clones and lacks some. Among fewer than 850,000 clones listed, around 90% were seen once. Material: memory CD8+ T cells from PBMCs. The source is a man between 18 and 35 years old in good health. Some clones in this sample may be carry-over from other donors' samples. The CDR3 runs from the conserved cysteine through the conserved F or W. D genes are given only for firm matches. Not every row has a clone size; where given, it reads once, few, many or a size class.

TRBJ2-3 | NA | TRBV9 | NA | TGTGCCAGCAGCGTAGTGGGGGGGGCAATGGATACGCAGTATTTT | CASSVVGGAMDTQYF
TRBJ1-5 | NA | TRBV18 | few | TGTGCCAGCTCACCTACGGCAGGGGGCAATCAGCCCCAGCATTTT | CASSPTAGGNQPQHF
TRBJ2-4 | NA | TRBV11-2 | NA | TGTGCCAGCAGCCAGCGACTAGGAGCCAAAAACATTCAGTACTTC | CASSQRLGAKNIQYF
TRBJ1-4 | NA | TRBV4-2 | NA | TGTGCCAGCAGCCAAGATAGGAGGACCGGCCCTTTGTTTTTT | CASSQDRRTGPLFF
TRBJ2-3 | NA | TRBV5-8 | NA | TGTGCCACCCTAGAGTACGGGGCCACAGATACGCAGTATTTT | CATLEYGATDTQYF
TRBJ2-7 | TRBD2 | TRBV2 | NA | TGTGCCAGCACCCAACGGCCGGGGGGGAAGGGAACCTACGAGCAGTACTTC | CASTQRPGGKGTYEQYF
TRBJ2-3 | NA | TRBV27 | NA | TGTGCCAGCAGTTCCCGGGAGTCCTGGGCAGATACGCAGTATTTT | CASSSRESWADTQYF
TRBJ2-1 | TRBD1 | TRBV27 | NA | TGTGCCAGCAGGCGACAGGGGGAGACCTCCTACAATGAGCAGTTCTTC | CASRRQGETSYNEQFF
TRBJ2-7 | TRBD1 | TRBV5-1 | NA | TGCGCCAGCAGCTTGTATCAGGGGGTACAAGACGGGCAGTACTTC | CASSLYQGVQDGQYF
TRBJ2-3 | TRBD1 | TRBV7-8 | NA | TGTGCCAGCAGCCCAAGGGACAGGGGTTCGGCGGGGCCCACAGATACGCAGTATTTT | CASSPRDRGSAGPTDTQYF
TRBJ2-7 | NA | TRBV6-1 | few | TGTGCCAGCAGTGGTAGAGGGGCCTCCTACGAGCAGTACTTC | CASSGRGASYEQYF
TRBJ2-1 | NA | TRBV7-6 | once | TGTGCCAGCAGCCAAGAGAGAGTTAGCTCCTACAATGAGCAGTTCTTC | CASSQERVSSYNEQFF
TRBJ2-5 | NA | TRBV9 | NA | TGTGCCAGCAGCGTAGGTCTCCAATCCCAAGAGACCCAGTACTTC | CASSVGLQSQETQYF